This T cell receptor beta chain was obtained from a study of T cells after yellow fever vaccination. About the study: Preparing low-cell-number fractions relied on SMART-Seq v4 Ultra Low Input. Findings and caveats of the study: Secondary responses were weaker yet peaked faster, day 5 versus 15.

A 5'RACE template-switching step, the method used to make TCR cDNA, added a universal primer site and UMIs. TCRdb independently ran MiXCR on the 5' RACE reads; one entry per CDR3 protein. The sample includes 300,000 to 350,000 distinct CDR3 sequences, around 4.1% of them seen just once. As to this clonotype: The antigen remains unidentified.

Unmatched junction bases numbered 4, after V lost 0 bases and J lost 4 bases. The CDR3 has 15 amino acids. Germline values: CDR1 SGDLS, CDR2 YYNGEE. Sequences were derived from PBMCs, sampled 5 days after the yellow fever booster vaccination. The rearrangement uses TRBV9 and TRBJ1-2; 9 bases line up with TRBD1. This receptor was identified in a man between 18 and 29 years old who received the YFV17D yellow fever vaccine. CDR3: CASSVETGGGYGYTF. As DNA, the CDR3 is TGTGCCAGCAGCGTAGAGACAGGGGGTGGCTATGGCTACACCTTC.